In its sample, the clone carrying this TCR beta chain was seen a few times. Its antigen is unknown. The V end was cut by 2 bases, the J end by 9 bases, with 11 bases between. CDR1 is SGHTA and CDR2 is FQGTGA in the germline V gene. The CDR3 loop spans 13 amino acids. The PCR had 60 Vbeta and 13 Jbeta primers. Repertoires were generated with immunoSEQ multiplex PCR, while TCRdb's copy carries only in-frame clones and drops some. This sample yields 130,000 to 150,000 clones, of which over 60% are seen a single time; 1.5% to 2% belongs to the top ten. This specimen comes from a study of cytomegalovirus exposure and HLA in healthy donors. Whole-study context: Caucasian-associated ancestry cluster membership applied to about 80% of over 350 genotyped donors. Points from the study as a whole: Compared with the roughly 670-donor mean, an Asian-associated ancestry cluster reportedly had fewer N-insertions, according to a later analysis. CMV serostatus was the sole immune exposure information available.

The TCR comes from a woman in her twenties or thirties in good health and CMV-seronegative. Sequenced material: PBMCs. The V gene is TRBV7-3, the J gene TRBJ2-1; D might be TRBD2 (6 bases). This CDR3 is CASSLHRGGEQFF. CDR3 coding DNA: TGTGCCAGCAGCTTACATAGGGGAGGTGAGCAGTTCTTC.